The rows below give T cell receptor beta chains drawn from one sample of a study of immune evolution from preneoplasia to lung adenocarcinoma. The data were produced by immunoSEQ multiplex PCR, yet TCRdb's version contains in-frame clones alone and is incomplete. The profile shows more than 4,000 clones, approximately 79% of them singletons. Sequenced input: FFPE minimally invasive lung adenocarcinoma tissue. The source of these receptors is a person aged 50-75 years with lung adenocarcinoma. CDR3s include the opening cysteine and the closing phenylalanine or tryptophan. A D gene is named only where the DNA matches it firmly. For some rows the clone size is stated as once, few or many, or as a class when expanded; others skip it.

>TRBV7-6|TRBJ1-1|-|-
CASSPQQGAVTEAFF
TGTGCCAGCAGCCCCCAACAGGGAGCTGTCACTGAAGCTTTCTTT
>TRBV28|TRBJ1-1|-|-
CATVAGWGEAFF
TGTGCCACCGTGGCAGGGTGGGGGGAAGCTTTCTTT
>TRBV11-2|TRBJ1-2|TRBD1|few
CASSTTGVYGYTF
TGTGCCAGCAGCACAACAGGGGTCTATGGCTACACCTTC
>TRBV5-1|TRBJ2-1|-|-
CASSLEGNVRYNEQFF
TGCGCCAGCAGCTTGGAAGGGAACGTCCGGTACAATGAGCAGTTCTTC
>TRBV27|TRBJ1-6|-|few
CASTLQGGFSPLHF
TGTGCCAGCACCCTTCAGGGCGGGTTCTCACCCCTCCACTTT
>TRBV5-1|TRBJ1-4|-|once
CASSPESTSNEKLFF
TGCGCCAGCAGCCCGGAGAGCACAAGTAATGAAAAACTGTTTTTT
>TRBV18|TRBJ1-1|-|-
CASSPLRLNTEAFF
TGTGCCAGCTCACCGCTACGGTTGAACACTGAAGCTTTCTTT
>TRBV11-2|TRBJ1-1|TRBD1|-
CASSLGGQGVEAFF
TGTGCCAGCAGCTTAGGGGGACAGGGAGTTGAAGCTTTCTTT
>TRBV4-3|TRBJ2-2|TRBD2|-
CASSQEVSGAFTTGELFF
TGCGCCAGCAGCCAAGAGGTTAGCGGGGCATTCACCACCGGGGAGCTGTTTTTT
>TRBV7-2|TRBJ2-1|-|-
CASSLGQAWNEQFF
TGTGCCAGCAGCTTAGGCCAGGCATGGAATGAGCAGTTCTTC
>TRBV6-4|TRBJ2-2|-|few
CASSDRDGGELFF
TGTGCCAGCAGTGACAGGGATGGCGGGGAGCTGTTTTTT
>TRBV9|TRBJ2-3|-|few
CASSVAGKDTQYF
TGTGCCAGCAGCGTAGCAGGGAAAGATACGCAGTATTTT
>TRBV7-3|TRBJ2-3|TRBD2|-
CASSLRGLAEDTQYF
TGTGCCAGCAGCTTAAGGGGCCTAGCGGAAGATACGCAGTATTTT
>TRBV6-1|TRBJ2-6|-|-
CASSGQGSGANVLTF
TGTGCCAGCAGTGGGCAGGGCTCTGGGGCCAACGTCCTGACTTTC
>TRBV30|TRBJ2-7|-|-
CAWSVPGGISYEQYF
TGTGCCTGGAGTGTACCCGGCGGGATTTCCTACGAGCAGTACTTC